This T cell receptor (beta chain) was retrieved from a study of immune heterogeneity within non-small cell lung tumors. At the level of the study: Of all tumors, 4 turned out to be squamous cell carcinomas, more than 8 were non-squamous carcinomas and 1 was not otherwise specified. Study-level findings and limits: Within each patient, tumor sites shared identical dominant CDR3 beta clonotypes and also held site-unique high-frequency clones. With local tumor mutational burden, local T-cell clonality showed a moderate but significant correlation (R approximately 0.3).

Of note for this clonotype: Antigen specificity is unknown.

Per sample, about 600 ng of bulk tumor genomic DNA was the template used. Biopsies that were spaced far apart were taken, several per primary tumor, during surgery. Undergoing curative surgery were patients whose non-small cell lung cancer was untreated and newly diagnosed. Those donating were patients (newly diagnosed with non-small cell lung cancer) who were having surgery with curative intent. It was a multiplex PCR that amplified TCR beta CDR3, with 32 V and 13 J primers. TCRdb processed the multiplex PCR reads anew with MiXCR; each CDR3 protein has one entry. The sample includes about 22,000 distinct CDR3 sequences, around a quarter seen only once; the top ten take about 3.5%. Germline CDR1 SGHNT, CDR2 YENEEA. The J segment lost 6 bases and the V segment lost 7 bases, leaving 9 bases of the junction unmatched. The CDR3 consists of 14 residues.

Source material: lung tumor tissue. The V gene is TRBV11-3, the J gene TRBJ2-1, with TRBD2 matching 7 bases. The source of this sequence is a man aged 40-55 years with non-small cell lung cancer. The CDR3 here is CASTPGTTINEQFF. DNA for the CDR3: TGTGCCAGCACACCCGGGACTACCATCAATGAGCAGTTCTTC.